Below, 12 T cell receptor beta chains from the same sample are listed, as sequenced in a study of Ad26.COV2.S vaccination and SARS-CoV-2 variants. Documented treatment: around 19 received Ad26.COV2.S at low or high dose, single or two shots; several received placebo; per-sample allocation not given. Following the first vaccine or placebo injection, samples were taken on day 63. The data were produced by immunoSEQ multiplex PCR, yet TCRdb's version contains in-frame clones alone and is incomplete. The sample has roughly 460,000 clones, about nine tenths seen once; the top ten hold around 1.8%. Specimen: peripheral blood, collected in a trial of Ad26.COV2.S vaccine versus placebo. The receptors originated from a person between 18 and 60 years old who received the Ad26.COV2.S COVID-19 vaccine or a placebo.

The chain employs TRBV7-2 and TRBJ1-2; TRBD1 matches 9 bases. With 1 base clipped from V and 6 bases from J, the junction kept 3 bases outside the gene matches. Germline V gene lookup returns CDR1 SGHTA and CDR2 FQGNSA. The CDR3 is 14 residues long. CDR3 loop: CASSLDRGLDGYTF. CDR3 coding DNA: TGTGCCAGCAGCTTAGACAGGGGGCTGGATGGCTACACCTTC.

This chain connects TRBV29-1 to TRBJ2-1, with 8 bases lining up with TRBD1. J gave up 6 bases and V 6 bases, and 4 bases lay outside the gene matches. Germline V CDR1 and CDR2: SQVTM, ANQGSEA. This CDR3 comprises 12 residues. The CDR3 nucleotides are TGCAGCGTACAGGGGGTGGGCAATGAGCAGTTCTTC. This codes for CSVQGVGNEQFF.

This chain uses TRBV2 with TRBJ2-7; TRBD1 matches 7 bases. Trimming removed 9 bases from V and 2 bases from J; junction bases left unmatched: 16. The CDR3 contains 16 residues. Germline CDR1 and CDR2: SNHLY and FYNNEI. In DNA, the CDR3 is TGTGCCAGGGGGTCCGGAAAGGGGGCCCCTACCTACGAGCAGTACTTC. Its translation: CARGSGKGAPTYEQYF.

The rearrangement joins TRBV7-2 to TRBJ1-2, with 8 bases identical to TRBD1. Trimming removed 5 bases from V and 4 bases from J; junction bases left unmatched: 6. CDR1 SGHTA and CDR2 FQGNSA come from the germline V gene. The CDR3 extends over 14 amino acids. CDR3 protein: CASSQGQGLYGYTF. The DNA for the CDR3 is TGTGCCAGCAGCCAAGGACAGGGCCTCTATGGCTACACCTTC.

Here the CDR3 DNA reads TGTGCCAGCAGTTACTCTTGGCAGGGGAAGACCTACGAGCAGTACTTC. Its translation is CASSYSWQGKTYEQYF. This sequence joins TRBV6-5 and TRBJ2-7, with D possibly being TRBD1 (6 bases). V lost 0 bases and J 2 bases, leaving 14 bases between the germline ends. The CDR3 length is 16 residues. Germline V gene data show CDR1 as MNHEY and CDR2 as SVGAGI.

The rearrangement links TRBV27 to TRBJ2-1; 11 nucleotides line up with TRBD2. The trim removed 3 bases at V and 8 bases at J, leaving 6 bases unmatched. Looked up from germline, CDR1 is MNHEY and CDR2 is SMNVEV (reference sequence). This CDR3 contains 15 residues. The CDR3 nucleotides are TGTGCCAGCAGTTTCGGAACTAGCGGGAGCTATGAGCAGTTCTTC. This gives the protein CASSFGTSGSYEQFF.

This clone was found a few times. The chain recombines TRBV19 with TRBJ2-7, with 7 bases aligning to TRBD2. The CDR3 is made up of 15 amino acids. With V trimmed by 5 bases and J by 3 bases, 10 bases remained unmatched. Germline V lookup: CDR1 LNHDA, CDR2 SQIVND (reference sequence). The CDR3 DNA reads TGTGCCAGTAGTGTAGGACCGGGGGGAGGCTACGAGCAGTACTTC. Translation gives CASSVGPGGGYEQYF.

The CDR3 is CASSPFGRVPLVEQYF. DNA of the CDR3: TGCGCCAGCAGCCCTTTCGGGCGGGTCCCTCTGGTCGAGCAGTACTTC. This chain joins TRBV4-1 and TRBJ2-7; a weak D match, TRBD2 (5 bases). This CDR3 spans 16 amino acids. CDR1 is MGHRA and CDR2 is YSYEKL in the germline V gene. The germline V and J ends were trimmed by 4 bases and 6 bases, with 22 bases remaining between them.

The chain is built from TRBV23-1 and TRBJ2-1; TRBD2 matches 12 bases. TRBV23-1 is classed as an ORF, of uncertain function. This CDR3 contains 19 residues. V dropped 1 base and J dropped 5; count of bases not matched to a gene: 12. CDR3 in DNA: TGCGCCAGCAGTCAATTTGAGGAGACTAGCGGGAGTTTTGACAATGAGCAGTTCTTC. Its protein is CASSQFEETSGSFDNEQFF.

The V and J genes are TRBV18 and TRBJ2-7; possibly TRBD2 for D (7 bases). The V end was cut by 8 bases, the J end by 4 bases, with 18 bases between. The CDR3 has 14 amino acids. Germline-derived CDR1 and CDR2 are KGHSH and LQKENI. Here the CDR3 DNA reads TGTGCCAGCACACGAGGGGGGACTAAATACGAGCAGTACTTC. Its protein product is CASTRGGTKYEQYF.

The V gene is TRBV20-1, the J gene TRBJ1-6; D is possibly TRBD1 (5 bases). CDR1 and CDR2 from the germline V gene are DFQATT and SNEGSKA (reference sequence). The CDR3 runs 13 residues. V was shortened by 3 bases and J by 6 bases, with 9 bases between the two germline ends. This chain's CDR3 is CSASGGINSPLHF. In DNA, the CDR3 is TGCAGTGCTAGTGGGGGGATTAATTCACCCCTCCACTTT.

The chain joins TRBV27 to TRBJ1-2; D is undetermined. With 4 bases removed from V and 5 bases from J, the gap between germline ends came to 17 bases. The CDR3 loop spans 15 amino acids. Germline assignment: CDR1 MNHEY and CDR2 SMNVEV (reference sequence). The CDR3 region has the DNA TGTGCCAGCAGTTCGGCCGGGCCTGAAGCTTATGGCTACACCTTC. Translation gives CASSSAGPEAYGYTF.